Each of the 5 T cell receptor beta chains below was sequenced from the same sample in a study of molecular identifiers for immune sequencing clone quantification. TCRdb reprocessed the PCR reads via MiXCR and lists one record per CDR3 protein. The sample consists of some 680,000 distinct CDR3 sequences, around 25% of them appearing once. Sequences were obtained from naive CD8+ T cells from blood, with Jurkat cell RNA spiked in. As for subset: FACS-sorted CD8+CD4-CCR7+CD45RA+ naive T cells. The receptors derive from a human donor in good health. Some libraries in this study had Jurkat cell RNA spiked in.

This clonotype occurred a few times. V and J are TRBV14 and TRBJ1-5; D unclear. Between the trimmed V and J ends, which lost 5 bases and 3 bases, there was a span of 5 bases. Looked up from germline, CDR1 is SGHDN and CDR2 is FVKESK. CDR3 size: 12 residues. The CDR3 reads CASSAYNQPQHF. In DNA, the CDR3 is TGTGCCAGCAGCGCTTACAATCAGCCCCAGCATTTT.

V and J are TRBV12-3 or TRBV12-4 and TRBJ2-7, with 8 bases lining up with TRBD1. The CDR3 has 18 residues. With 5 bases clipped from V and 7 bases from J, the junction kept 22 bases outside the gene matches. The CDR3 is CASSHLHDRGPLDGEQYF. CDR3 coding DNA: TGTGCCAGCAGTCACCTCCACGACAGGGGACCTCTAGATGGGGAGCAGTACTTC.

About this clonotype itself: Given a much more abundant clone one base away, this may be a read error. This chain joins TRBV5-6 and TRBJ1-1; D is undetermined. The V end lost 4 bases, the J end lost 4 bases, and 11 bases lay between the germline ends. From germline, CDR1 is SGHDT and CDR2 YYEEEE. The CDR3 extends over 13 amino acids. The CDR3 DNA reads TGTGCCAGCAGCCTGTGGACTCCCACTGAAGCTTTCTTT. As protein: CASSLWTPTEAFF.

The chain recombines TRBV4-3 with TRBJ2-2; tentatively, D is TRBD2 (5 bases). Deletions cut 1 base from V and 7 bases from J, with 13 bases between. CDR3 length equals 15 residues. CDR1 is LGHNA and CDR2 is YSLEER in the germline V gene. The chain's CDR3 is CASSQGTGLIGELFF. The CDR3 nucleotides are TGCGCCAGCAGCCAAGGGACCGGACTCATCGGGGAGCTGTTTTTT.

In the case of this clonotype: A single base separates this from a much larger clone, so it may be a read error. Because it lacks the conserved phenylalanine or tryptophan at the end, this CDR3 is likely a read error. This chain links TRBV10-3 with TRBJ1-2, with 7 positions matching TRBD1. V gave up 8 bases and J gave up 0 bases; unmatched junction bases: 9. Per the germline V gene, CDR1 is ENHRY and CDR2 is SYGVKD. The CDR3 loop spans 15 amino acids. CDR3 nucleotides: TGTGCCATCGGACCCCCGGGACAGCCTAACTATGGCTACACCTAC. Amino acids: CAIGPPGQPNYGYTY.